The T cell receptor (beta chain) under discussion was sequenced for a study of blood T cell repertoires in COVID-19 (dated by TCRdb to between 2020 and 2021). Describing the broader study: Collaborator samples came from the United States, Italy and Spain and covered acute and convalescent phases of COVID-19. The prospective study material was composed of cDNA or gDNA derived from T cells, B-cell-depleted T cells, or PBMCs. Deeply sampled blood TCRbeta repertoires from subjects exposed to, actively infected with, or recovered from COVID-19 were included in the dataset. The repertoires were released in a freely available public database intended as a resource for research on the immune response to SARS-CoV-2. The samples were drawn from the first 160 participants of the ongoing ImmuneRACE study and from over a thousand subjects provided by 6 global collaborators. Nearly every sample came with metadata listing a de-identified subject ID, COVID-19 status, age in years and sex. HLA class I and class II types, where available, came from metadata supplied by the sample provider rather than from assay-based typing. Beyond this particular receptor, the publication reports: The quantity of clinical and demographic metadata differed by source and by participant and was supplied without curation.

Note on this clone: The clone's antigen remains unknown. No quality values exist for individual bases; no much larger clone is one base distant.

Participants in the prospective study were enrolled through a virtual design, were aged roughly 18 to 100 years, and lived in 24 United States geographic areas. In the prospective study, participants were assigned to cohorts based on the clinical history participants reported in a screening survey and a study questionnaire. Mobile phlebotomists in the prospective study collected whole blood, serum and a nasopharyngeal or oropharyngeal swab from every participant. Participants in the prospective study had the option to provide additional blood draws and questionnaires over an approximately 2-month period. Prospective study blood samples were shipped either frozen or at room temperature before DNA extraction. The germline V gene sets CDR1 to SGHNT and CDR2 to YENEEA. The trim is 5 bases for V and 10 bases for J, with a gap of 12 bases between the germline ends. The CDR3, cysteine through phenylalanine, is 12 amino acids long. Only the CDR3 part of the read is kept: 36 bases, read in frame from the first base.

TCRbeta CDR3 regions were amplified from genomic DNA using the immunoSEQ Assay, a bias-controlled multiplex PCR. Processing in the source paper ran as follows. Within the assay, amplification of reference gene primers was used to estimate how many nucleated cells each sample contained. To quantify the absolute abundance of each unique TCRbeta CDR3 rearrangement, sequence reads were collapsed and filtered. Productive Simpson clonality was computed per sample as the square root of Simpson's diversity index over productive rearrangements. The table was pulled from immuneACCESS by TCRdb, which kept in-frame rearrangements only. Such tables lose some clones; where checked, under half of the loss comes from unresolved V genes, and the rest has no known cause. The DNA gave D and trimming, while V, J and clone size come from that table. The sample includes 240,000 or so clones, with around 86% observed a single time. The top ten constitute 3% to 4% of the sample.

The chain is encoded by TRBV11-3 joined to TRBJ2-1, with a weak D call of TRBD2 (5 bases match). This receptor was identified in a woman aged 40-49 years with acute COVID-19. Sample: PBMCs or T cells enriched from blood (not recorded which). The CDR3 reads CASSTRRGEQFF. The sequence in DNA is TGTGCCAGCAGCACAAGGCGAGGGGAGCAGTTCTTC.